The source of this T cell receptor (beta chain) is a study of blood T cells in healthy people across ages. Notes on the study in general: Higher diversity, along with more naive CD4+ cells, distinguished long-lived donors from aged donors. Because donor CMV status was unknown, expanded clonotype changes were possibly confounded.

In its sample, this clonotype was seen a few times. Its antigen remains unidentified. Germline V gene sequence: CDR1 MNHEY, CDR2 SVGEGT. Trimming shortened V by 1 base and J by 6 bases, and 3 bases separated the two germline ends. This CDR3 comprises 11 residues. A J-beta primer mix and a sample-barcoded 5' primer were used in a second PCR of about 6 to 12 cycles. TCRdb ran MiXCR on the 5' RACE reads and lists one entry per CDR3 protein. The repertoire holds around 1.5 million distinct CDR3 sequences, with 30% to 40% as singletons. The material sequenced was blood. J is TRBJ1-2 and V is TRBV6-2 or TRBV6-3; D gene unclear. The receptor was derived from a woman aged 25 to 39 in good health. CDR3 DNA: TGTGCCAGCAGTTACTATAATGGCTACACCTTC. This encodes CASSYYNGYTF.